This TCR beta chain was captured by sequencing in a study of OX40 agonist ivuxolimab in advanced cancers. As for the study in general: Patients treated during dose escalation were battling hepatocellular carcinoma, melanoma, renal cell or head and neck cancer.

Here immunoSEQ multiplex PCR was the method, and the copy in TCRdb shows in-frame clones only, minus some. Seen here are roughly 81,000 clones, about 88% observed once, and the top ten hold 0.45% to 0.6%. V lost 6 bases and J lost 1, with 15 bases in between. The germline V gene encodes CDR1 MDHEN and CDR2 SYDVKM. The CDR3 covers 15 residues. On this clone itself: The antigen is unknown.

Study-wide findings and caveats: On average, CD8+ T cells had more expanded clones than CD4+.

Autoimmune disease history or systemic immunosuppression excluded patients. Blood was sampled at baseline, cycle 4 day 1, and cycle 7 day 1. The input for sequencing was CD4+ or CD8+ T cells sorted from blood, taken in a trial of the OX40 agonist ivuxolimab. This TCR was recovered from an adult with an advanced solid tumor such as melanoma, head and neck, liver or kidney cancer. This chain links TRBV28 with TRBJ1-1, with D perhaps matching TRBD1 (6 bases). The CDR3 loop reads CASSLSPGQNTEAFF. Here the CDR3 DNA reads TGTGCCAGCAGCCTCTCTCCGGGACAGAACACTGAAGCTTTCTTT.